Presented here are 23 T cell receptor beta chains from one specimen sequenced in a study of blood T cell repertoires in COVID-19 (dated by TCRdb to 2018 to 2021). Libraries were prepared through the immunoSEQ multiplex PCR assay. TCRdb provides this immuneACCESS table in a form limited to in-frame rearrangements. Some clones are lacking; in checked studies, under half of them reflect an unresolved V gene, and why the rest are absent is not known. Counted in this sample were about 180,000 clones; roughly 81% of them appeared once. The ten most abundant clones make up around 11% of the sample. Sequencing was done on a sample of peripheral blood. The receptor set was obtained from a woman over 75 with COVID-19, enrolled during active disease.

CDR3 nucleotides: TGCGCCAGCAGCTTGGAGGCTAGCGGGGCCCCAAAGCCTCAGTTCTTC. It encodes CASSLEASGAPKPQFF. The chain carries TRBV5-1 and TRBJ2-1; 9 positions agree with TRBD2. V was pared by 0 bases and J by 13 bases, with 14 bases of the junction left unmatched. The CDR3 has 16 amino acids. Germline V gene data show CDR1 as SGHRS and CDR2 as YFSETQ.

The chain is built from TRBV15 and TRBJ2-1, with 8 nucleotides matching TRBD1. Germline V gene lookup returns CDR1 LNHNV and CDR2 YYDKDF (reference sequence). V lost 5 bases and J lost 6; bases outside the gene matches: 9. The CDR3 has 15 residues. The CDR3 here is CATSPMRQGINEQFF. In nucleotides, the CDR3 is TGTGCCACCAGCCCGATGCGACAGGGGATCAATGAGCAGTTCTTC.

V is TRBV6-5 and J is TRBJ1-2; perhaps TRBD1 as D (6 bases). Germline assignment: CDR1 MNHEY and CDR2 SVGAGI. Trimming removed 0 bases at V and 7 bases at J, with 12 bases between. CDR3 length: 14 residues. CDR3: CASSYSRRGGGYTF. The DNA of the CDR3 is TGTGCCAGCAGTTACTCGAGGAGGGGGGGTGGCTACACCTTC.

The chain combines TRBV2 with TRBJ1-2; 10 bases agree with TRBD1. Germline CDR1 is SNHLY and CDR2 is FYNNEI. The CDR3 contains 15 residues. V shed 5 bases and J 2 bases; nucleotides not matched to a gene: 5. The CDR3 loop is CASSHPGQGNYGYTF. The CDR3 DNA follows: TGTGCCAGCAGTCACCCGGGACAGGGGAACTATGGCTACACCTTC.

In regard to this clone: Other DNA sequences in the sample encode the same CDR3. The V gene is TRBV27, the J gene TRBJ2-1, with a weak D call TRBD2 (6 bases). This CDR3 has 15 residues. V lost 3 bases and J lost 1, with 10 bases in between. Germline V lookup: CDR1 MNHEY, CDR2 SMNVEV (reference sequence). For the CDR3, the DNA is TGTGCCAGCAGTTTGGGTGGGAGGTCCTACAATGAGCAGTTCTTC. This codes for CASSLGGRSYNEQFF.

The chain employs TRBV4-3 and TRBJ1-1; 9 bases agree with TRBD1. The CDR3 is 12 residues long. V gave up 5 bases and J gave up 11 bases; unmatched junction bases: 6. The germline CDR1 and CDR2 sequences are LGHNA and YSLEER. CDR3 nucleotide sequence: TGCGCCAGCAGCGGCCGGGACAGGGTGGCTTTCTTT. Its translation: CASSGRDRVAFF.

The chain has TRBV7-3 and TRBJ2-7; 9 bases are shared with TRBD2. Germline V gives CDR1 SGHTA, CDR2 FQGTGA. Trimming removed 2 bases from V and 5 bases from J; junction bases left unmatched: 7. CDR3 size: 15 residues. The CDR3 is CASSLSPGLAHEQYF. The CDR3 DNA reads as TGTGCCAGCAGCTTATCCCCGGGACTAGCCCACGAGCAGTACTTC.

The count of this clone is one. This chain joins TRBV6-5 and TRBJ1-5; D is possibly TRBD1 (6 bases). V lost 6 bases and J lost 4, with 10 bases in between. Germline V lookup: CDR1 MNHEY, CDR2 SVGAGI. This CDR3 region has 13 residues. The CDR3 is CASSRGMNQPQHF. CDR3 in DNA: TGTGCCAGCAGCAGGGGAATGAATCAGCCCCAGCATTTT.

In its sample, this clone was seen a few times. V gene TRBV25-1 combines with J gene TRBJ2-5, with 12 bases matching TRBD2. Germline trimming cut 1 base from V and 1 base from J; bases unmatched to any gene: 7. This CDR3 has 18 amino acids. Per the germline V gene, CDR1 is MGHDK and CDR2 is SYGVNS. In nucleotides, the CDR3 is TGTGCCAGCAGTGAATTCAGGACTAGCGGGACCTCCCAAGAGACCCAGTACTTC. It encodes CASSEFRTSGTSQETQYF.

V is TRBV15 and J is TRBJ2-5; D is ambiguous. Germline V gene data show CDR1 as LNHNV and CDR2 as YYDKDF (reference sequence). Deletions cut 0 bases from V and 5 bases from J, with 7 bases between. The length of the CDR3 is 13 residues. CDR3 in amino acids: CATSRERRETQYF. CDR3 nucleotide sequence: TGTGCCACCAGCAGAGAGCGCAGGGAGACCCAGTACTTC.

This clone appeared a single time. The chain links TRBV5-1 to TRBJ2-3; 7 bases agree with TRBD2. V dropped 0 bases and J dropped 6; count of bases not matched to a gene: 10. From germline, CDR1 is SGHRS and CDR2 YFSETQ. This CDR3 contains 16 residues. The CDR3 spells CASSLGGAGVADTQYF. CDR3 nucleotide sequence: TGCGCCAGCAGCTTGGGAGGTGCGGGAGTGGCTGATACGCAGTATTTT.

The gene calls are TRBV6-5 and TRBJ2-7; possible D gene TRBD1, 6 bases. There are 15 residues in the CDR3. V was shortened by 3 bases and J by 6 bases, with 18 bases between the two germline ends. Germline-derived CDR1 and CDR2 are MNHEY and SVGAGI. In DNA, the CDR3 is TGTGCCAGCAGTTATGACCCCGGGACATTTACCGAGCAGTACTTC. Protein sequence: CASSYDPGTFTEQYF.

This clone was counted once. This chain joins TRBV10-3 and TRBJ2-3; a possible D gene is TRBD2 (5 bases). Germline CDR1 and CDR2: ENHRY and SYGVKD. V was clipped by 6 bases and J by 0 bases, with 13 bases between them. CDR3 length equals 15 residues. CDR3 protein: CAIRGLASSTDTQYF. CDR3 nucleotide sequence: TGTGCCATCAGAGGGCTAGCATCTAGCACAGATACGCAGTATTTT.

V gene TRBV27 combines with J gene TRBJ1-4, with D hard to call. The CDR3 contains 13 residues. Germline CDR1 and CDR2: MNHEY and SMNVEV (reference sequence). V was cut by 6 bases and J by 4 bases, with 9 bases left in between. In nucleotides, the CDR3 is TGTGCCAGCAGGGCAGTCCTTAATGAAAAACTGTTTTTT. Translation gives CASRAVLNEKLFF.

The sample holds one count of this clone. J is TRBJ2-1 and V is TRBV4-1; the D gene is possibly TRBD1 (5 bases). Trimming took 3 bases from V and 10 from J, leaving 16 bases between them. The length of the CDR3 is 14 residues. Germline CDR1 is MGHRA and CDR2 is YSYEKL. DNA for the CDR3: TGCGCCAGCAGCCATCCCAAGGGGCTCGGGGAGCAGTTCTTC. Translating gives CASSHPKGLGEQFF.

The rearrangement links TRBV2 to TRBJ2-1, with D possibly being TRBD2 (6 bases). Trimming removed 8 bases from V and 3 bases from J, with 20 bases in between. This CDR3 has 16 amino acids. Germline CDR1 reads SNHLY; CDR2 reads FYNNEI. CDR3: CASRGLGSDLYNEQFF. The CDR3 bases are TGTGCCAGCCGGGGACTGGGCTCGGATCTCTACAATGAGCAGTTCTTC.

A remark on this clone: A read error may produce the germline difference seen at one junction end. The chain has TRBV29-1 and TRBJ1-1, with TRBD1 identical over 9 bases. The length of the CDR3 is 15 residues. Germline lookup yields CDR1 SQVTM and CDR2 ANQGSEA. The CDR3 protein is CSVTYTGTGNAEAFF. The CDR3 bases are TGCAGCGTTACCTATACCGGGACAGGGAACGCTGAAGCTTTCTTT.

V usage is TRBV6-5 and J usage is TRBJ1-2; TRBD1 is a possible D gene (6 bases). The V and J ends lost 6 bases and 9 bases respectively, with 11 bases between them. Per germline, CDR1 MNHEY and CDR2 SVGAGI. The CDR3 is 11 residues long. CDR3 in amino acids: CASRGHPRYTF. As DNA, the CDR3 is TGTGCCAGCAGGGGACACCCGCGCTACACCTTC.

CDR3 amino acids: CASSFGWQGTYEQYF. The DNA of the CDR3 is TGTGCCAGCAGCTTTGGTTGGCAGGGGACCTACGAGCAGTACTTC. This chain links TRBV7-9 with TRBJ2-7; tentatively, D is TRBD1 (6 bases). Trimming left V 3 bases short and J 2 bases short, with 14 bases between. Germline V gene sequence: CDR1 SEHNR, CDR2 FQNEAQ (reference sequence). The CDR3 is 15 residues long.

This clone was found once. Other DNA sequences in the sample encode the same CDR3. The chain couples TRBV18 to TRBJ2-2, with D uncertain. This CDR3 spans 13 amino acids. CDR1 is KGHSH, CDR2 LQKENI, per germline. Trimming left V 1 base short and J 5 bases short, with 5 bases between. CDR3: CASSPRDTGELFF. As DNA, the CDR3 is TGTGCCAGCTCACCACGCGATACCGGGGAGCTGTTTTTT.

V and J are TRBV4-1 and TRBJ1-2, with TRBD1 identical over 9 bases. Germline CDR1 reads MGHRA; CDR2 reads YSYEKL. The CDR3 runs 16 residues. J lost 1 base, V lost 4 bases, and 7 bases had no gene match. For the CDR3, the DNA is TGCGCCAGCAGCCCCGGGACAGGGAGGGATAACTATGGCTACACCTTC. Encoded protein: CASSPGTGRDNYGYTF.

This clone appeared a single time. This chain joins TRBV18 and TRBJ2-1; D gene uncertain. The CDR3 is 14 residues long. CDR1 and CDR2 from the germline V gene are KGHSH and LQKENI. Trimming removed 6 bases from V and 0 bases from J, with 9 bases in between. As DNA, the CDR3 is TGTGCCAGCTCGCCCTCTAGCTCCTACAATGAGCAGTTCTTC. Protein sequence: CASSPSSSYNEQFF. Looking up the rest from reference TRBV18 and TRBJ2-1 gives the full variable domain: NAGVMQNPRHLVRRRGQEARLRCSPMKGHSHVYWYRQLPEEGLKFMVYLQKENIIDESGMPKERFSAEFPKEGPSILRIQQVVRGDSAAYFCASSPSSSYNEQFFGPGTRLTVL.

This clone appeared a few times. The chain employs TRBV28 and TRBJ1-6; maybe TRBD1 (6 bases). Germline CDR1 reads MDHEN; CDR2 reads SYDVKM. The CDR3 loop spans 15 amino acids. The V end lost 8 bases, the J end lost 3 bases, and 14 bases lay between the germline ends. Here the CDR3 DNA reads TGTGCCAGCCAGACAAACAGGGTCTATAATTCACCCCTCCACTTT. Its protein is CASQTNRVYNSPLHF. Together with reference TRBV28 and TRBJ1-6, the CDR3 gives the full variable domain: DVKVTQSSRYLVKRTGEKVFLECVQDMDHENMFWYRQDPGLGLRLIYFSYDVKMKEKGDIPEGYSVSREKKERFSLILESASTNQTSMYLCASQTNRVYNSPLHFGNGTRLTVT.